These 30 T cell receptor beta chains originate from one sample sequenced in a study of control samples from healthy donors and cancer patients. TCRdb's copy holds only in-frame clones and misses some; the assay was immunoSEQ multiplex PCR. The repertoire includes 40,000 to 55,000 clones, less than 95% of them detected once, and 20% to 25% sits in the top ten. The material sequenced was PBMCs. Source of these receptors: a woman aged 35 to 49 with head and neck cancer.

The chain is built from TRBV7-2 and TRBJ1-2; D might be TRBD1 (6 bases). V was trimmed by 8 bases and J by 8 bases, leaving 18 bases between them. Germline CDR1 and CDR2: SGHTA and FQGNSA. There are 13 residues in the CDR3. CDR3 DNA sequence: TGTGCCAGCTTTCTAAACAGGGCGGGGGGCTACACCTTC. It translates to CASFLNRAGGYTF.

The table lists this clone with a few counts. This chain connects TRBV5-6 to TRBJ1-4; TRBD1 aligns across 8 bases. The CDR3 is 16 residues long. With 3 bases clipped from V and 4 bases from J, the junction kept 8 bases outside the gene matches. Germline V CDR1 and CDR2: SGHDT, YYEEEE. CDR3: CASSSPRDRSNEKLFF. The DNA for the CDR3 is TGTGCCAGCAGCTCCCCCCGGGACAGGAGTAATGAAAAACTGTTTTTT.

The table lists this clone with a count of one. The rearrangement joins TRBV27 to TRBJ2-1; weak D call: TRBD2 (5 bases). The CDR3 has 15 residues. Germline lookup yields CDR1 MNHEY and CDR2 SMNVEV (reference sequence). Trimming took 0 bases from V and 7 from J, leaving 13 bases between them. The CDR3 loop is CASSLSVLAMNEQFF. CDR3 coding DNA: TGTGCCAGCAGTTTATCGGTCCTAGCCATGAATGAGCAGTTCTTC.

This chain joins TRBV10-3 and TRBJ1-1, with D unresolved. This CDR3 contains 12 residues. CDR1 and CDR2 from the germline V gene are ENHRY and SYGVKD. Trimming removed 3 bases from V and 8 bases from J, with 10 bases in between. The CDR3 DNA sequence: TGTGCCATCAGTGACCTGGCATCCGAAGCTTTCTTT. Residues: CAISDLASEAFF.

This chain uses TRBV19 with TRBJ1-5; TRBD1 agrees at 7 bases. In germline, CDR1 is LNHDA, CDR2 SQIVND (reference sequence). Trimming at V came to 8 bases and at J to 5 bases, leaving 6 bases not matched to a gene. The CDR3 extends over 13 amino acids. CDR3 protein: CASGRDSHQPQHF. CDR3 nucleotide sequence: TGTGCCAGTGGCCGGGACAGCCATCAGCCCCAGCATTTT.

In this sample, this clone turned up a few times. This rearrangement joins TRBV4-1 to TRBJ2-7; D is possibly TRBD1 or TRBD2 (5 bases each). V lost 4 bases to trimming and J lost 3 bases, with 19 bases between them. The germline V gene encodes CDR1 MGHRA and CDR2 YSYEKL. The CDR3 runs 16 residues. The CDR3 DNA is TGCGCCAGCAGCCTAGGAGGATCGGGACCGGGCTACGAGCAGTACTTC. It translates to CASSLGGSGPGYEQYF.

In DNA form, the CDR3 reads TGTGCCACCAGTTCCCCGGGGTACGGCTATGGCTACACCTTC. As protein: CATSSPGYGYGYTF. V usage is TRBV24-1 and J usage is TRBJ1-2, with D uncertain. The V and J ends lost 6 bases and 4 bases respectively, with 14 bases between them. The germline V gene has CDR1 KGHDR and CDR2 SFDVKD. The CDR3 contains 14 residues.

J is TRBJ1-2 and V is TRBV7-6; D unclear. This CDR3 is built from 15 residues. Germline V gene sequence: CDR1 SGHVS, CDR2 FNYEAQ. V was trimmed by 1 base and J by 3 bases, leaving 12 bases between them. In DNA, the CDR3 is TGTGCCAGCAGCTTAGGAGACGGAAGGGACTATGGCTACACCTTC. Its translation is CASSLGDGRDYGYTF.

This clone occurred once. This chain joins TRBV6-6 and TRBJ1-1; possible D gene TRBD1, 5 bases. CDR1 is MNHNY and CDR2 is SVGAGI in the germline V gene (reference sequence). Trimming took off 10 bases at V and 2 bases at J, with 20 bases between the two ends. There are 15 residues in the CDR3. CDR3 amino acids: CATKVGVGENTEAFF. CDR3 DNA sequence: TGTGCCACTAAAGTAGGGGTAGGGGAAAACACTGAAGCTTTCTTT.

This chain links TRBV7-9 with TRBJ2-1; D could derive from TRBD1 or TRBD2 (5 bases each). Germline assignment: CDR1 SEHNR and CDR2 FQNEAQ (reference sequence). CDR3 length equals 17 residues. V dropped 5 bases and J dropped 9 bases, with 26 bases sitting between them. Here the CDR3 reads CASSPNPGPQTVGEQFF. In nucleotides, the CDR3 is TGTGCCAGCAGCCCAAATCCGGGACCCCAAACGGTAGGTGAGCAGTTCTTC.

CDR3 sequence reads: CASSPTSYEQYF. CDR3 sequence (DNA): TGTGCCAGCAGTCCGACATCTTACGAGCAGTACTTC. This chain joins TRBV6-5 and TRBJ2-7, with D uncertain. Germline V gene lookup returns CDR1 MNHEY and CDR2 SVGAGI. With 5 bases removed from V and 4 bases from J, the gap between germline ends came to 9 bases. The CDR3 loop spans 12 amino acids.

The V and J genes are TRBV19 and TRBJ2-7; no clear D. The CDR3 runs 15 residues. V lost 4 bases, J lost 7 bases, and 20 bases lay in between. Germline lookup yields CDR1 LNHDA and CDR2 SQIVND (reference sequence). The CDR3 coding sequence is TGTGCCAGTAGTACCCGGGTCCTCAGAGATGGGGAGCAGTACTTC. Encoded protein: CASSTRVLRDGEQYF.

The rearrangement uses TRBV13 and TRBJ2-3; D is uncertain. CDR1 PRHDT and CDR2 FYEKMQ come from the germline V gene (reference sequence). The CDR3 has 13 residues. V was pared by 3 bases and J by 2 bases, with 6 bases between. CDR3 loop: CASSLILTDTQYF. CDR3 coding DNA: TGTGCCAGCAGCTTGATTCTCACAGATACGCAGTATTTT.

This clone was seen a few times. This chain joins TRBV10-1 and TRBJ1-2; 7 bases agree with TRBD1. With 4 bases clipped from V and 2 bases from J, the junction kept 1 base outside the gene matches. Germline V lookup: CDR1 WNHNN, CDR2 SYGVQD (reference sequence). The CDR3 is made up of 13 amino acids. The CDR3 sequence is CASSAGGNYGYTF. CDR3 DNA: TGCGCCAGCAGTGCAGGGGGAAACTATGGCTACACCTTC.

The chain joins TRBV9 to TRBJ2-1; TRBD1 agrees at 8 bases. The CDR3 loop spans 17 amino acids. CDR1 is SGDLS, CDR2 YYNGEE, per germline. The V gene end was trimmed by 4 bases and the J gene end by 7 bases; junction bases not matched to a gene: 16. In nucleotides, the CDR3 is TGTGCCAGCAGCCCGACAGGGGCGGATTTTGTAAGTAATGAGCAGTTCTTC. Its translation is CASSPTGADFVSNEQFF.

The count of this clone is one. This sequence joins TRBV19 and TRBJ2-1, with 12 bases lining up with TRBD2. Germline V CDR1 and CDR2: LNHDA, SQIVND (reference sequence). After removal of 6 bases from V and 7 bases from J, the junction contained 4 bases not matched to a gene. The CDR3 runs to 14 residues. The CDR3 region is CASRGLAGTNEQFF. CDR3 sequence (DNA): TGTGCCAGTAGAGGACTAGCGGGAACGAATGAGCAGTTCTTC.

J is TRBJ1-2 and V is TRBV27, with D possibly TRBD1 on 6 matching bases. The ends were cut back, 0 bases at V and 5 bases at J, with 16 bases in the middle. Germline V lookup: CDR1 MNHEY, CDR2 SMNVEV (reference sequence). This CDR3 has 16 residues. The CDR3 sequence: CASSLSGAGPIYGYTF. The CDR3 nucleotides are TGTGCCAGCAGTTTATCGGGGGCGGGACCCATTTATGGCTACACCTTC.

The chain employs TRBV5-1 and TRBJ2-5, with 11 nucleotides matching TRBD2. The CDR3 contains 17 residues. Germline trimming cut 4 bases from V and 0 bases from J; bases unmatched to any gene: 8. Germline assignment: CDR1 SGHRS and CDR2 YFSETQ. The CDR3 bases are TGCGCCAGCAGCCCCACTAGCGGGGGCTGGTACCAAGAGACCCAGTACTTC. As protein: CASSPTSGGWYQETQYF.

The chain combines TRBV3-1 (or the pseudogene TRBV3-2) with TRBJ1-1, with unresolved D. The germline CDR1 and CDR2 sequences are LGHDT and YNNKEL (reference sequence). The V gene lost 4 bases and the J gene lost 1 base, with 13 bases spanning the gap. The CDR3 is made up of 15 amino acids. The CDR3 coding sequence is TGTGCCAGCAGCCCTGGGTTCGGAGCGAACACTGAAGCTTTCTTT. It codes for CASSPGFGANTEAFF.

The chain has TRBV9 and TRBJ1-1, with a weak D call TRBD1 (5 bases). Germline CDR1 SGDLS, CDR2 YYNGEE. Trimming pared 0 bases from V and 6 bases from J, leaving 9 bases between. The CDR3 has 13 residues. This CDR3 reads CASSVGWGAEAFF. In nucleotides, the CDR3 is TGTGCCAGCAGCGTAGGGTGGGGGGCTGAAGCTTTCTTT.

This sequence joins TRBV25-1 and TRBJ1-6, with 7 bases identical to TRBD1. The CDR3 is 13 residues long. The V gene's germline CDR1 is MGHDK and CDR2 SYGVNS. V was clipped by 6 bases and J by 7 bases; unmatched bases: 3. The CDR3 spells CASRLGGNSPLHF. The DNA for the CDR3 is TGTGCCAGCAGGCTAGGGGGCAATTCACCCCTCCACTTT.

The J gene is TRBJ1-3, the V gene TRBV3-1 (or the pseudogene TRBV3-2), with D uncertain. This CDR3 is 14 amino acids long. Deletions cut 2 bases from V and 4 bases from J, with 9 bases between. The germline V gene has CDR1 LGHDT and CDR2 YNNKEL (reference sequence). CDR3 sequence reads: CASSQRATGNTIYF. The CDR3 nucleotides read TGTGCCAGCAGCCAACGGGCCACAGGAAACACCATATATTTT.

The chain has TRBV5-6 and TRBJ1-1, with 12 positions matching TRBD1. Trimming removed 3 bases from V and 4 bases from J; junction bases left unmatched: 1. CDR3 length: 14 amino acids. From germline, CDR1 is SGHDT and CDR2 YYEEEE. The CDR3 DNA reads as TGTGCCAGCAGCTGGGACAGGGGGCCCACTGAAGCTTTCTTT. Translated, it gives CASSWDRGPTEAFF.

V is TRBV5-5 and J is TRBJ1-1; a possible D gene is TRBD1 (6 bases). Between the trimmed V and J ends, which lost 2 bases and 6 bases, there was a span of 11 bases. Per germline, CDR1 SGHKS and CDR2 YYEKEE (reference sequence). The CDR3 runs to 13 residues. CDR3 sequence reads: CASSLTGQAEAFF. CDR3 DNA sequence: TGTGCCAGCAGCTTAACAGGGCAGGCTGAAGCTTTCTTT.

This sequence joins TRBV10-1 and TRBJ2-1; TRBD2 agrees at 8 bases. There are 13 residues in the CDR3. The V segment lost 3 bases and the J segment 6 bases; nucleotides outside the gene matches: 1. CDR1 is WNHNN, CDR2 SYGVQD, per germline (reference sequence). The CDR3 here is CASSDAGGNEQFF. The DNA for the CDR3 is TGCGCCAGCAGTGATGCGGGGGGCAATGAGCAGTTCTTC.

The chain recombines TRBV12-3 or TRBV12-4 with TRBJ2-2; D may correspond to TRBD1 or TRBD2 (5 bases each). The CDR3 is 13 amino acids. V was trimmed by 4 bases and J by 6 bases, leaving 9 bases between them. The CDR3 DNA reads TGTGCCAGCAGTTCACGGGGCGCCGGGGAGCTGTTTTTT. It is translated as CASSSRGAGELFF.

The chain combines TRBV9 with TRBJ2-2; a weak D match, TRBD2 (5 bases). CDR3 length equals 13 residues. V gave up 3 bases and J gave up 6 bases, with 9 bases separating them. Germline assignment: CDR1 SGDLS and CDR2 YYNGEE. The DNA for the CDR3 is TGTGCCAGCAGCGGGATGGAGGCCGGGGAGCTGTTTTTT. Encoded protein: CASSGMEAGELFF.

This clone was observed a handful of times. V usage is TRBV5-4 and J usage is TRBJ2-7; 11 nucleotides line up with TRBD2. After removal of 3 bases from V and 4 bases from J, the junction contained 6 bases not matched to a gene. The CDR3 is made up of 15 amino acids. Germline V lookup: CDR1 SGHNT, CDR2 YYREEE (reference sequence). For the CDR3, the DNA is TGTGCCAGCAGCTGGCGACTAGCGGGGTGTTACGAGCAGTACTTC. Translating gives CASSWRLAGCYEQYF. The full variable domain, its missing parts supplied by reference TRBV5-4 and TRBJ2-7, is ETGVTQSPTHLIKTRGQQVTLRCSSQSGHNTVSWYQQALGQGPQFIFQYYREEENGRGNFPPRFSGLQFPNYSSELNVNALELDDSALYLCASSWRLAGCYEQYFGPGTRLTVT.

V usage is TRBV18 and J usage is TRBJ1-2; perhaps TRBD1 as D (6 bases). The V end was cut by 3 bases, the J end by 6 bases, with 11 bases between. CDR3 length: 13 amino acids. Germline-derived CDR1 and CDR2 are KGHSH and LQKENI. The DNA of the CDR3 is TGTGCCAGCTCACCTGGCAGGGGAGATGGCTACACCTTC. Translated, it gives CASSPGRGDGYTF.

The chain uses TRBV10-3 and TRBJ1-1; 9 bases fit TRBD1. The CDR3 extends over 13 amino acids. The ends lost 6 bases at V and 5 bases at J; junction bases unmatched: 4. The germline V gene has CDR1 ENHRY and CDR2 SYGVKD. The CDR3 reads CAIRQGAGTEAFF. As DNA, the CDR3 is TGTGCCATCAGACAGGGGGCGGGGACTGAAGCTTTCTTT.